These T cell receptor beta chains were read from a single sample in a study of cytomegalovirus exposure and HLA in healthy donors. Profiling relied on immunoSEQ multiplex PCR, and the TCRdb table lists in-frame clones only, not all of them. The sample holds around 190,000 clones, over 75% seen once. Sequencing was performed on PBMCs. Receptor source: a woman between 45 and 65 years old in good health and CMV-seronegative. The CDR3 runs from the conserved cysteine through the conserved F or W. Each record gives: CDR3 DNA, CDR3 protein, clone size, J gene, D gene, V gene. D genes are given only for firm matches. A clone size is listed for some rows: how often the clone was seen (once, few, many), or a class if it is expanded.

TGTGCCAGTAGGATCGAGGACAGGGGGGTCTACGAGCAGTACTTC,CASRIEDRGVYEQYF,few,TRBJ2-7,TRBD1,TRBV19
TGCAGCGTTGAGAGGGACAGGGGCCAGTATGGCTACACCTTC,CSVERDRGQYGYTF,.,TRBJ1-2,TRBD1,TRBV29-1
TGTGCCAGCAGCTTAGATAGTCCAGCGAATTCACCCCTCCACTTT,CASSLDSPANSPLHF,few,TRBJ1-6,.,TRBV7-9
TGTGCCAGCAGGGGGTCACCCCGGGACAGGGGGCGGCCGTCGGGCTATGGCTACACCTTC,CASRGSPRDRGRPSGYGYTF,few,TRBJ1-2,TRBD1,TRBV2
TGTGCCACCAGCAGAGATCAAGGGACTTACAATGAGCAGTTCTTC,CATSRDQGTYNEQFF,.,TRBJ2-1,.,TRBV15
TGTGCCAGCTCAGCCACCTACAGTTATAGCAATCAGCCCCAGCATTTT,CASSATYSYSNQPQHF,.,TRBJ1-5,.,TRBV18
TGTGCCAGCAGTTTGAGAAACTCATACGAGCAGTACTTC,CASSLRNSYEQYF,.,TRBJ2-7,.,TRBV27
TGTGCCAGCGAACTAGCGGGGGGCACAGATACGCAGTATTTT,CASELAGGTDTQYF,.,TRBJ2-3,TRBD2,TRBV7-2
.,CASSFFGAGRTSGKETQYF,.,TRBJ2-5,.,TRBV27
TGTGCCAGCCGGACGGGGGAGACCCAGTACTTC,CASRTGETQYF,.,TRBJ2-5,.,TRBV11-2
TGCGCCAGCAGCGCCCGGACAGGGGACACCGGGGAGCTGTTTTTT,CASSARTGDTGELFF,.,TRBJ2-2,TRBD1,TRBV5-1
TGTGCCAGCTCACCAGAGGTCCACAATGAGCAGTTCTTC,CASSPEVHNEQFF,.,TRBJ2-1,.,TRBV18
TGTGCCAGCAGCTTAGATCTAGCTAGCAGCACAGATACGCAGTATTTT,CASSLDLASSTDTQYF,.,TRBJ2-3,.,TRBV7-2
TGTGCCAGCAGTAAAGACAGGGGGCAGAGGGCTGAAGCTTTCTTT,CASSKDRGQRAEAFF,.,TRBJ1-1,TRBD1,TRBV2
TGTGCCAGCAGCTCATTCACTAATCCCTACGAGCAGTACTTC,CASSSFTNPYEQYF,.,TRBJ2-7,.,TRBV11-3
TGCGCCAGCAGCGCCTCGGGGACTAGCGGGTACAATGAGCAGTTCTTC,CASSASGTSGYNEQFF,.,TRBJ2-1,TRBD2,TRBV10-2
TGTGCCAGCTCACCTCTGGGCGGGGGGGGCACCTACAATGAGCAGTTCTTC,CASSPLGGGGTYNEQFF,.,TRBJ2-1,TRBD2,TRBV18
TGTGCCATCAATAACTCCCCGACTAGCGGGGCAAACAATGAGCAGTTCTTC,CAINNSPTSGANNEQFF,.,TRBJ2-1,TRBD2,TRBV10-3
TGTGCCAGCAGCTTAACAGGGGTCATCTACGAGCAGTACTTC,CASSLTGVIYEQYF,few,TRBJ2-7,TRBD1,TRBV7-9
TGCGCCAGCAGCTTGGGCGGGGGCTCCTACGAGCAGTACTTC,CASSLGGGSYEQYF,.,TRBJ2-7,TRBD2,TRBV5-1
TGTGCCAGCAGTTTACATGACAGAGAAGAGACCCAGTACTTC,CASSLHDREETQYF,.,TRBJ2-5,.,TRBV27
TGCGCCAGCAGCCAATTAGCGGGAGGGTACAATGAGCAGTTCTTC,CASSQLAGGYNEQFF,.,TRBJ2-1,TRBD2,TRBV4-1
TGTGCCAGCAGCGTCGGAGACAGGGTCAATCAGCCCCAGCATTTT,CASSVGDRVNQPQHF,.,TRBJ1-5,TRBD1,TRBV9
TGTGCCAGCAGCTTGGCGGCGGGAGGGGTCTACGAGCAGTACTTC,CASSLAAGGVYEQYF,.,TRBJ2-7,TRBD2,TRBV5-4
TGTGCCAGCAGCCCGGGACAGGGTGGGTATGGCTACACCTTC,CASSPGQGGYGYTF,.,TRBJ1-2,TRBD1,TRBV4-2
TGTGCCAGCAGCCAATTAATCGTTTCTAGCGGCACCGGGGAGCTGTTTTTT,CASSQLIVSSGTGELFF,.,TRBJ2-2,TRBD2,TRBV16